Below, one T cell receptor beta chain is given with its context. Its specificity is not known. Clones were sequenced by immunoSEQ multiplex PCR, and TCRdb holds only the in-frame ones, with some missing. The sample totals under 150,000 clones. This sample stems from a study of T cell responses to AZD1222 COVID-19 vaccine. Study-wide results and limits: AZD1222 recipients seropositive at baseline numbered only six or seven. No repertoire was sampled before or during the peak T cell response, only after it.

The receptor's source is an adult in good health. Sequencing input: peripheral blood.

CDR3 DNA sequence: TGTGCCAGCAGCTTAGTGGGGACGATTCTCCAAGAGACCCAGTACTTC. Encoded protein: CASSLVGTILQETQYF. This rearrangement joins TRBV7-8 to TRBJ2-5, with D perhaps TRBD1 or TRBD2 (5 bases each). V gave up 1 base and J gave up 1 base, with 13 bases separating them. The CDR3 is 16 residues long. CDR1 is SGHVS and CDR2 is FQNEAQ in the germline V gene.